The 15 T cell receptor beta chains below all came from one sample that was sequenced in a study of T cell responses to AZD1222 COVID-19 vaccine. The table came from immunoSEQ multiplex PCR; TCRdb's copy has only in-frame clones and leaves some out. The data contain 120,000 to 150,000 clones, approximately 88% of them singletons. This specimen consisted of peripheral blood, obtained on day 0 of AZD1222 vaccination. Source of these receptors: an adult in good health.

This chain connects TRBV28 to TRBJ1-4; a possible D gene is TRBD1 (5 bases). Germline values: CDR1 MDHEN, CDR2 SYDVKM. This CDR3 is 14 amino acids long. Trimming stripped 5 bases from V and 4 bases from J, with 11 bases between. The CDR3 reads CASSVGGVNEKLFF. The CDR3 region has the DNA TGTGCCAGCAGTGTCGGGGGGGTTAATGAAAAACTGTTTTTT. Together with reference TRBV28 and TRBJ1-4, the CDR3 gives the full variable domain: DVKVTQSSRYLVKRTGEKVFLECVQDMDHENMFWYRQDPGLGLRLIYFSYDVKMKEKGDIPEGYSVSREKKERFSLILESASTNQTSMYLCASSVGGVNEKLFFGSGTQLSVL.

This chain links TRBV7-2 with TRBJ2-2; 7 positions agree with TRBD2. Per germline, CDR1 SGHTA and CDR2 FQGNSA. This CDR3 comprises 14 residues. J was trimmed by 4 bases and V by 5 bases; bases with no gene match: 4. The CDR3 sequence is CASSPGLGTGELFF. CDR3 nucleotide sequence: TGTGCCAGCAGCCCAGGACTAGGCACCGGGGAGCTGTTTTTT.

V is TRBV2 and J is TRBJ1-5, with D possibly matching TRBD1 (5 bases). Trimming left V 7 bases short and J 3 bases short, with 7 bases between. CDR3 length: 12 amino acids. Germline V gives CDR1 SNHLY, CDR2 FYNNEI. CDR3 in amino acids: CASKTVNQPQHF. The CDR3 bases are TGTGCCAGCAAGACAGTCAATCAGCCCCAGCATTTT.

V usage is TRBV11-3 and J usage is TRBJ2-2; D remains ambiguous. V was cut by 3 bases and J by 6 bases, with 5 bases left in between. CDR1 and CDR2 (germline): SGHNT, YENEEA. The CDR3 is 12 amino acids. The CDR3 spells CASSFVAGELFF. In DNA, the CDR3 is TGTGCCAGCAGCTTTGTCGCCGGGGAGCTGTTTTTT.

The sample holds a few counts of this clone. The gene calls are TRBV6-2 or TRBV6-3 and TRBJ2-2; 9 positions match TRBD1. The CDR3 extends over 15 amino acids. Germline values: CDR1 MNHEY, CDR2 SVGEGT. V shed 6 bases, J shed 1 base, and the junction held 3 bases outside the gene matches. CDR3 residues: CASSTGGWNTGELFF. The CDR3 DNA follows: TGTGCCAGCAGCACAGGGGGCTGGAACACCGGGGAGCTGTTTTTT.

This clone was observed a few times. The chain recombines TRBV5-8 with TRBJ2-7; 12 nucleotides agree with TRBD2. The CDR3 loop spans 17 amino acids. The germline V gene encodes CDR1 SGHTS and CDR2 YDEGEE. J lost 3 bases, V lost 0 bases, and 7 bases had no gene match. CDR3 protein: CASSLAQLAGGFYEQYF. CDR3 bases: TGTGCCAGCAGCTTGGCGCAGCTAGCGGGAGGGTTCTACGAGCAGTACTTC.

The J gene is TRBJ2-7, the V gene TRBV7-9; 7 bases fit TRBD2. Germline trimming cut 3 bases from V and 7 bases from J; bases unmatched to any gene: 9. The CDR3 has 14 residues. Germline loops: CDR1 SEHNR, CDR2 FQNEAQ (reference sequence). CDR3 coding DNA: TGTGCCAGCAGCTTCTTTTCTCCCGGGGGGGAGCAGTACTTC. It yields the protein CASSFFSPGGEQYF. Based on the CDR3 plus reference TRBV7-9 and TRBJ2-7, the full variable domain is DTGVSQNPRHKITKRGQNVTFRCDPISEHNRLYWYRQTLGQGPEFLTYFQNEAQLEKSRLLSDRFSAERPKGSFSTLEIQRTEQGDSAMYLCASSFFSPGGEQYFGPGTRLTVT.

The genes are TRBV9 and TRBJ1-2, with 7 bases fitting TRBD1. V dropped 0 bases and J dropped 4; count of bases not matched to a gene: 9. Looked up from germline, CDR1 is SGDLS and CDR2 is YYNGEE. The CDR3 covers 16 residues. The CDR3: CASSVGGAQGIYGYTF. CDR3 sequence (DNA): TGTGCCAGCAGCGTAGGCGGCGCACAGGGGATCTATGGCTACACCTTC.

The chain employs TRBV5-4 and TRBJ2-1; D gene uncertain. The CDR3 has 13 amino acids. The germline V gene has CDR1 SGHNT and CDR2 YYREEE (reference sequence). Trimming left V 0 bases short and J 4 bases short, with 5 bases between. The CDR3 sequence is CASSLGLYNEQFF. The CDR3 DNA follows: TGTGCCAGCAGCTTGGGTTTGTACAATGAGCAGTTCTTC.

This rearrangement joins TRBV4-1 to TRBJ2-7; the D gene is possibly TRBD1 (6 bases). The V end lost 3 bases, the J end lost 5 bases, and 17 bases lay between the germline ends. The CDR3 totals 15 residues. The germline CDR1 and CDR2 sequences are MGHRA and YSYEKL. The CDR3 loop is CASSQQGRRVDEQYF. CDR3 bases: TGCGCCAGCAGCCAGCAGGGGAGAAGGGTCGACGAGCAGTACTTC.

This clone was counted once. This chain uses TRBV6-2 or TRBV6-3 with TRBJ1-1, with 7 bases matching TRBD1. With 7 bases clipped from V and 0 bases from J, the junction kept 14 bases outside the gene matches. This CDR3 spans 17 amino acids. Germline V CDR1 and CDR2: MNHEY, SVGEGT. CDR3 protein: CASTPLSEDRLNTEAFF. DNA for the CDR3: TGTGCCAGCACCCCACTCTCGGAGGACAGGTTGAACACTGAAGCTTTCTTT.

The CDR3 protein is CATSPRTGGTDTQYF. In nucleotides, the CDR3 is TGTGCCACCAGCCCACGGACAGGGGGAACAGATACGCAGTATTTT. This sequence joins TRBV15 and TRBJ2-3, with TRBD1 matching over 10 bases. V dropped 5 bases and J dropped 3; count of bases not matched to a gene: 5. The V gene's germline CDR1 is LNHNV and CDR2 YYDKDF (reference sequence). The CDR3 has 15 residues.

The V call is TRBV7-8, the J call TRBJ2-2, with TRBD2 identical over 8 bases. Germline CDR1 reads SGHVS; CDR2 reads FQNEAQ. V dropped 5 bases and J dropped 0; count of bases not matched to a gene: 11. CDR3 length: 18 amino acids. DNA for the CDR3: TGTGCCAGCAGCGCACCGGGACTAGACTTCGCGAACACCGGGGAGCTGTTTTTT. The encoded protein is CASSAPGLDFANTGELFF. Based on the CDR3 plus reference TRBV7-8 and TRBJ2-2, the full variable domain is GAGVSQSPRYKVAKRGQDVALRCDPISGHVSLFWYQQALGQGPEFLTYFQNEAQLDKSGLPSDRFFAERPEGSVSTLKIQRTQQEDSAVYLCASSAPGLDFANTGELFFGEGSRLTVL.

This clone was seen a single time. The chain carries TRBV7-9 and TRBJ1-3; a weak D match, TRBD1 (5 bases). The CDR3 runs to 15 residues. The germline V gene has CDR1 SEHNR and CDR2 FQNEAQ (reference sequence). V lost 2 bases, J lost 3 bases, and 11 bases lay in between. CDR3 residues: CASSLMGELGNTIYF. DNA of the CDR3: TGTGCCAGCAGCTTAATGGGGGAACTTGGAAACACCATATATTTT.

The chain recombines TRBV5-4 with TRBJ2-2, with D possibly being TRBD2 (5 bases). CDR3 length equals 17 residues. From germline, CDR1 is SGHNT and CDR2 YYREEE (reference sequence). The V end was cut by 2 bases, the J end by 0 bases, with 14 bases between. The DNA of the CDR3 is TGTGCCAGCAGCTTAGGGAGCCAGGCCGCGAACACCGGGGAGCTGTTTTTT. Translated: CASSLGSQAANTGELFF.